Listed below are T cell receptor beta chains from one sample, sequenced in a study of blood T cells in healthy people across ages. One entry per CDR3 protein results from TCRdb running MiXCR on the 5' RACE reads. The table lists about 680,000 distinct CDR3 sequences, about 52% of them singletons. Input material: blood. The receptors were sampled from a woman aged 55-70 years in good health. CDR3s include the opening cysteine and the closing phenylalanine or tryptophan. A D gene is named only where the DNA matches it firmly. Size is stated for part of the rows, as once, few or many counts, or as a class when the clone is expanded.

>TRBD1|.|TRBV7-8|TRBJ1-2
TGTGCCAGCACCGATAGACAGGGCAACTATGGCTACACCTTC
CASTDRQGNYGYTF
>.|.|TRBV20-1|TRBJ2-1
TGCAGTGCACCGACTGAGTTCTCCTACAATGAGCAGTTCTTC
CSAPTEFSYNEQFF
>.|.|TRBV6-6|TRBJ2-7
TGTGCCAGCAGTGCCCCGTCTGCTAGCTACGAGCAGTACTTC
CASSAPSASYEQYF
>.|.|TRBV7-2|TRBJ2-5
TGTGCCAGCAGCTCTCGCCTTAGTGAGCAGACCCAGTACTTC
CASSSRLSEQTQYF
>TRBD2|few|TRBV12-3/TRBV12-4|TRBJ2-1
TGTGCCAGCAGGGTGCGGGAGGGAGGATACAATGAGCAGTTCTTC
CASRVREGGYNEQFF
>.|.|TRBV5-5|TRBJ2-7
TGTGCCAGCAGCTCCTTGACAGGTGGCGAGCAGTACTTC
CASSSLTGGEQYF
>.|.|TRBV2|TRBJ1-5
TGTGCCAGCAGTGAGGCGGCAGAAAGCCAGCCCCAGCATTTT
CASSEAAESQPQHF
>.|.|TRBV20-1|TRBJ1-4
TGCAGTGCTAGAGATCCCGCCGGGTCATATGAAAAACTGTTTTTT
CSARDPAGSYEKLFF
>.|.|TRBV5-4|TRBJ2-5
TGTGCCAGCAGCGCTACAAAGACAGAGCGAGAGACCCAGTACTTC
CASSATKTERETQYF
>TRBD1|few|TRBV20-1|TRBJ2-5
TGCAGTGCTAGACCGCGACAGGGGGCGACTCAAGAGACCCAGTACTTC
CSARPRQGATQETQYF
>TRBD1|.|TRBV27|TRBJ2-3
TGTGCCAGCAGACAGACAGGGGTAGATACGCAGTATTTT
CASRQTGVDTQYF
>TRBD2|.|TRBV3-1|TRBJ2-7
TGTGCCAGCGCTGGGACTAGCGGGAGTTATGAGCAGTACTTC
CASAGTSGSYEQYF
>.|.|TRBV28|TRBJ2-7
TGTGCCAGCAGCCCAGGGACCACCTACCCCTACGAGCAGTACTTC
CASSPGTTYPYEQYF
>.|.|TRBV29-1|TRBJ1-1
TGCAGCGTTGACCCCTATGGGACGGATTACACTGAAGCTTTCTTT
CSVDPYGTDYTEAFF
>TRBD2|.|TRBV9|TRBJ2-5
TGTGCCAGCAGCGTCAGCACGGCTAGCGGGAGGGAGACCCAGTACTTC
CASSVSTASGRETQYF
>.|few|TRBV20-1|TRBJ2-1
TGCAGTGCTAGAGTCGGAAGGGGCAATGAGCAGTTCTTC
CSARVGRGNEQFF
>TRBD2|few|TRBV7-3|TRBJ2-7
TGTGCCAGCAGCTTACGGGGGGAAAAGAGGTACGAGCAGTACTTC
CASSLRGEKRYEQYF